This T cell receptor (beta chain) was documented in a study of OX40 agonist ivuxolimab in advanced cancers. Background on the study: Hepatocellular carcinoma, melanoma, renal cell or head and neck cancer affected the dose-escalation patients.

This clone turned up a few times. Sequencing used immunoSEQ multiplex PCR; TCRdb keeps in-frame clones, though not all of them. The sample lists more than 50,000 clones; 75% to 85% were seen once. The material was CD4+ or CD8+ T cells sorted from blood, obtained in a trial of the OX40 agonist ivuxolimab. The receptor was isolated from an adult with an advanced solid tumor such as melanoma, head and neck, liver or kidney cancer.

CDR3 sequence reads: CASSPRDRVYGYTF. As DNA, the CDR3 is TGTGCCAGCAGCCCCCGGGACAGGGTGTATGGCTACACCTTC. This chain joins TRBV7-8 and TRBJ1-2; 9 bases map to TRBD1. V lost 5 bases, J lost 5 bases, and 6 bases stayed unmatched. This CDR3 is built from 14 residues. Germline CDR1 is SGHVS and CDR2 is FQNEAQ.